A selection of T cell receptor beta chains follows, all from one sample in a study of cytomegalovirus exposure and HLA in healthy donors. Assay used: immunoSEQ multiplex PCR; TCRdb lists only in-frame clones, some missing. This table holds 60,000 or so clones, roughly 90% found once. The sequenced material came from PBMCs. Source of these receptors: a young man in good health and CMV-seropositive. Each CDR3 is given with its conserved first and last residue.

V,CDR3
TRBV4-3,CASSQERGRMGETQYF
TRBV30,CAWSVGLAVGYEQFF
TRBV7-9,CASSLQGSGSGELFF
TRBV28,CASSLNGWETQYF
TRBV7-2,CASSPLGREPISEQYF
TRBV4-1,CASSQDHGELSTDTQYF
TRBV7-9,CASSRGTDGYTF
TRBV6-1,CASSEGRARNDEQFF
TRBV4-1,CASSQDRGNEKLFF
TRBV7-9,CASSLGVTGATDTQYF
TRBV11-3,CASSNERETGYEQYF
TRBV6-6,CASSKHTGELFF
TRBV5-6,CASSFVSNNEQFF
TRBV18,CASSLGGTSYEQYF
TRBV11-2,CASSLEPNSYEQYF
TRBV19,CATLSYEQYF
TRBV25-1,CASSARGGPGEKLFF
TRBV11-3,CASSLWDSSGNTIYF
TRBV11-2,CASSSTGLAGGEQYF
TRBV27,CASSQSGTGGGWETQYF
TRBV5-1,CASSRRTGDYEQYF
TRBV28,CASSPWTGRSDEQYF
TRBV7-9,CASSYRTSGRTDTQYF
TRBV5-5,CASIFGVTGELFF
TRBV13,CASSSRRGSDEQYF
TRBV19,CASSHPLDRGEKLFF
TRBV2,CASSPDRSSYNEQFF
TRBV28,CASSSGLDYEQYF
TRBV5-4,CASSFSDEQFF
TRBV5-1,CASSFEVAGEQYF
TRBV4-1,CASSQEVGSTYEQYF
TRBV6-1,CASSEGIGRNEKLFF
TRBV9,CASSVGATPYNEQFF
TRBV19,CASSRGLAGGYNEQFF
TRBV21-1,CASSKREGHTGELLF